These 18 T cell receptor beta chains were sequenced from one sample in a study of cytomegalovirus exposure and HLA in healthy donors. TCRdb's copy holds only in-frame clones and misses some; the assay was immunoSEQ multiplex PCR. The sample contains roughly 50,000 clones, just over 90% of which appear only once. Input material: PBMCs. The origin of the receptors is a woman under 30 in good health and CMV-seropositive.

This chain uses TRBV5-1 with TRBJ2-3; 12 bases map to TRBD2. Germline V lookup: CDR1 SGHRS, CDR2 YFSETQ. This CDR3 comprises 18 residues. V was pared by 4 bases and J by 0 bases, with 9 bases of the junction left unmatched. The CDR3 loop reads CASSHSGTSGWSTDTQYF. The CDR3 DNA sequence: TGCGCCAGCAGCCATTCCGGGACTAGCGGGTGGAGCACAGATACGCAGTATTTT. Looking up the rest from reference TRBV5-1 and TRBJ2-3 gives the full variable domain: KAGVTQTPRYLIKTRGQQVTLSCSPISGHRSVSWYQQTPGQGLQFLFEYFSETQRNKGNFPGRFSGRQFSNSRSEMNVSTLELGDSALYLCASSHSGTSGWSTDTQYFGPGTRLTVL.

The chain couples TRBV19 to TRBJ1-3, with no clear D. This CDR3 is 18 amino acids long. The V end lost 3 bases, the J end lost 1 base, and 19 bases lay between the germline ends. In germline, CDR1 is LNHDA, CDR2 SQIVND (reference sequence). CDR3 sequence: CASSISHPGGRSGNTIYF. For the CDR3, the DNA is TGTGCCAGTAGTATCTCCCACCCCGGCGGGAGATCTGGAAACACCATATATTTT.

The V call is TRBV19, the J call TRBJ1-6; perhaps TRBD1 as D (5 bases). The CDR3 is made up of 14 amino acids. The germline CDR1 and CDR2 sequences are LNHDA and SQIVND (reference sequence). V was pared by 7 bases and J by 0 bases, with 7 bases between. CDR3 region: CASNGASYNSPLHF. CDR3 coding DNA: TGTGCCAGTAATGGGGCCTCCTATAATTCACCCCTCCACTTT.

CDR3 in amino acids: CASSPPGEYYGYTF. DNA of the CDR3: TGTGCCAGCAGCCCCCCCGGGGAGTACTATGGCTACACCTTC. The rearrangement joins TRBV6-5 to TRBJ1-2; D uncertain. This CDR3 has 14 amino acids. The ends were cut back, 6 bases at V and 3 bases at J, with 14 bases in the middle. CDR1 MNHEY and CDR2 SVGAGI come from the germline V gene.

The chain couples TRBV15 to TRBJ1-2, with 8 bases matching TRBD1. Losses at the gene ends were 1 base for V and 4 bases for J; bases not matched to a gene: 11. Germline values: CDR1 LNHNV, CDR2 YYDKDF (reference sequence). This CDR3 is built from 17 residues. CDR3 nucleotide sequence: TGTGCCACCAGCAGAGTACAGGGGGGGGGTGTCGGCTATGGCTACACCTTC. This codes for CATSRVQGGGVGYGYTF.

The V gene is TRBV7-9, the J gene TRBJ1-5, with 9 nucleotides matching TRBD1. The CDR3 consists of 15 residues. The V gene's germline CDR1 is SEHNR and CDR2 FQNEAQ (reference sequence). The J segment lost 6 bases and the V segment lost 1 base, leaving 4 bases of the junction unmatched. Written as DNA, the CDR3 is TGTGCCAGCAGCTTAGACGGGACAGGGAGTCAGCCCCAGCATTTT. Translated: CASSLDGTGSQPQHF.

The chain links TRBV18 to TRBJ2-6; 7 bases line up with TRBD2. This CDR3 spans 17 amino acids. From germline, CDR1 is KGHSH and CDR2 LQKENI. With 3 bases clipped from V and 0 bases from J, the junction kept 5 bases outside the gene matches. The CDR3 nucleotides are TGTGCCAGCTCACCTCCGGGACTAAGCTCTGGGGCCAACGTCCTGACTTTC. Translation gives CASSPPGLSSGANVLTF.

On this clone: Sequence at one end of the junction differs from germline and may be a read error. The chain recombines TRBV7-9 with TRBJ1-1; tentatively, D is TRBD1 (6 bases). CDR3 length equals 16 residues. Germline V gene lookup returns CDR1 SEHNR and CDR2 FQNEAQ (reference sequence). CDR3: CASSLTGGRMNTEAFF. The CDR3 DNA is TGTGCCAGCAGCTTAACGGGGGGCCGAATGAACACTGAAGCATTCTTT.

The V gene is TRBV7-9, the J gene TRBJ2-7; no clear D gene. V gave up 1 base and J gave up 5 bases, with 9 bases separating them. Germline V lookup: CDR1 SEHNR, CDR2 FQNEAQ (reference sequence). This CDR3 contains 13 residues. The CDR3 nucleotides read TGTGCCAGCAGCTTAGGCCGTAGTGACGAGCAGTACTTC. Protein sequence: CASSLGRSDEQYF.

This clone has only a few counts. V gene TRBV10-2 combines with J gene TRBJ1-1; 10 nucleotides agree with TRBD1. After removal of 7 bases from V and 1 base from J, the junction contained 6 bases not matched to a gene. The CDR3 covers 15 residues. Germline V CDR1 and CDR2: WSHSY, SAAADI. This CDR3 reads CASTTRQGANTEAFF. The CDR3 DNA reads TGCGCCAGCACAACCCGACAGGGGGCGAACACTGAAGCTTTCTTT.

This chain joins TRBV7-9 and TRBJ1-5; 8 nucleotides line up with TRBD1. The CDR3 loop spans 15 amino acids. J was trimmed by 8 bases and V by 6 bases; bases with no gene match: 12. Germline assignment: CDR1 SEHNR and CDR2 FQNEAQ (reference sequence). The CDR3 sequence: CASRQGQGILEPQHF. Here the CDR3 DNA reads TGTGCCAGCAGACAAGGACAGGGCATTCTGGAGCCCCAGCATTTT.

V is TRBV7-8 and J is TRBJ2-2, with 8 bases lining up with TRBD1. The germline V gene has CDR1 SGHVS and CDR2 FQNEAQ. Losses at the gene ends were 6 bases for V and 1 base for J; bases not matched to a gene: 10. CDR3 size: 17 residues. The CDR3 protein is CASSSRAGTGNTGELFF. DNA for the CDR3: TGTGCCAGCAGTTCCCGCGCCGGGACAGGGAACACCGGGGAGCTGTTTTTT.

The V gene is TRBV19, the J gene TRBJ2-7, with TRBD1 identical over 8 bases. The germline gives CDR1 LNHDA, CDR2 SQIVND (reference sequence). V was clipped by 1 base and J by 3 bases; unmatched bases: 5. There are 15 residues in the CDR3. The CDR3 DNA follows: TGTGCCAGTAGTATAGCCGGAACAGGGGGCTACGAGCAGTACTTC. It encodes CASSIAGTGGYEQYF.

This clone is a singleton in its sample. CDR3 nucleotide sequence: TGTGCCAGTAGTATCAGCGGGGGGGGATACAATGAGCAGTTCTTC. Translating it yields CASSISGGGYNEQFF. This chain connects TRBV19 to TRBJ2-1, with TRBD2 identical over 10 bases. Germline loops: CDR1 LNHDA, CDR2 SQIVND (reference sequence). Trimming removed 3 bases from V and 4 bases from J; junction bases left unmatched: 3. The CDR3 has 15 amino acids.

The CDR3 loop is CASSFIGGFGQPQHF. CDR3 nucleotide sequence: TGTGCCAGCAGCTTCATAGGGGGCTTCGGTCAGCCCCAGCATTTT. The chain links TRBV7-9 to TRBJ1-5; 7 bases align to TRBD1. Trimming removed 3 bases from V and 6 bases from J; junction bases left unmatched: 8. The CDR3 is 15 residues long. Per the germline V gene, CDR1 is SEHNR and CDR2 is FQNEAQ (reference sequence).

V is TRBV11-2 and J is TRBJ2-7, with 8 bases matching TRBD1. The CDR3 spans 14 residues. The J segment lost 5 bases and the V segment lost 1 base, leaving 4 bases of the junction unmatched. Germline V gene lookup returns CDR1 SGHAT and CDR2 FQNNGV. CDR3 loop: CASSLGQGKDEQYF. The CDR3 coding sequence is TGTGCCAGCAGCTTAGGACAGGGGAAGGACGAGCAGTACTTC.

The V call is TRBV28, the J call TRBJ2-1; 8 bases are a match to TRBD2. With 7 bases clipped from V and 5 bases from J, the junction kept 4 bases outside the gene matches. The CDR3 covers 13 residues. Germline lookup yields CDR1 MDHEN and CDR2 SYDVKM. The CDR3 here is CASMRGADNEQFF. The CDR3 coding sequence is TGTGCCAGCATGCGGGGGGCCGACAATGAGCAGTTCTTC.

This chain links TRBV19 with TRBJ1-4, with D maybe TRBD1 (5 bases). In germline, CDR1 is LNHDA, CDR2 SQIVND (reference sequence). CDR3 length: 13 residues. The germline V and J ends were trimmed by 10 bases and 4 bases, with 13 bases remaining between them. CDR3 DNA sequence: TGTGCCACCCCAAGGGGCCGTAATGAAAAACTGTTTTTT. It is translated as CATPRGRNEKLFF.